This TCR beta chain was obtained from a study of cytomegalovirus exposure and HLA in healthy donors. About the research overall: Of all 400 or so donors who were genotyped, 80% to 85% belonged to the Caucasian-associated ancestry cluster. The study, taken as a whole, reports: Previous analysis showed most TCR beta V segments were productive about 90% or about 30% of the time.

The V and J ends lost 1 base and 0 bases respectively, with 12 bases between them. The CDR3 is 16 residues long. Germline V gene data show CDR1 as SGHAT and CDR2 as FQNNGV. Note on this clone: Its specificity is not known.

The study ran its PCR with 60 Vbeta and 13 Jbeta primers. This table comes from immunoSEQ multiplex PCR, and its TCRdb copy is limited to in-frame clones, with some not included. The data hold about 160,000 clones, with over 75% observed a single time. V and J are TRBV11-2 and TRBJ1-2, with a weak D call TRBD1 (6 bases). This clonotype was sampled from a man aged 40-55 years in good health and CMV-seronegative. The material sequenced was PBMCs. The CDR3 sequence: CASSLVQGHPNYGYTF. DNA for the CDR3: TGTGCCAGCAGCTTAGTACAGGGCCATCCTAACTATGGCTACACCTTC.